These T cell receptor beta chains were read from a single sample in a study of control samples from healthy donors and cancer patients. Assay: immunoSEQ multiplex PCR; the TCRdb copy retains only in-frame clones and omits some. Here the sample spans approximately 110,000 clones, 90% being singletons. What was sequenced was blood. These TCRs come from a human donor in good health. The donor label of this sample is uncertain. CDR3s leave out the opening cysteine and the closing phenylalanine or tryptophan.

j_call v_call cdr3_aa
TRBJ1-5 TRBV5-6 ASSLENQPQH
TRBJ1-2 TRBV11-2 ASSSSLGVGYT
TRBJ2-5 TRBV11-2 ASSLNWGETQY
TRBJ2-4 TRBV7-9 AGWERGLKNIQY
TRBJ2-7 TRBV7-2 ASSFGQGGFYEQY
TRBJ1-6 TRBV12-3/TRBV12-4 ASSFFRDSPLH
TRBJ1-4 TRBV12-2 ASRLYSSPTNEKLF
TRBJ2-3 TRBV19 ASSDDRRTDTQY
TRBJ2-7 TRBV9 ASSAEGTGHEQY
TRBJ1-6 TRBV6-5 ASRAGQGDNSPLH
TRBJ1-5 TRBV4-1 ASSQDQGLNQPQH
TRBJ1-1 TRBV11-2 ASSLRQGPDTEAF
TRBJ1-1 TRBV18 ATNGQQNTEAF
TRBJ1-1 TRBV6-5 ASSLDWGTEAF
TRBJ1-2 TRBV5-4 ASSSFAALYSDGYT
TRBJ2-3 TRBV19 ATGQVPGGGTDTQY
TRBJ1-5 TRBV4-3 ASSQDARQYQPQH
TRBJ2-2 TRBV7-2 ASSKQSSLGTGELF
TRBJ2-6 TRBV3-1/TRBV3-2 ASSLSGPNVLT
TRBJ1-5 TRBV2 ASSEASDGFKPQH
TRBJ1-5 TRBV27 ASKNSPSATQPQH
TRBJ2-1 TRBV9 ASSVGLALYNEQF
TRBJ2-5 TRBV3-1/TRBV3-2 ASSQLNRDRGAQY
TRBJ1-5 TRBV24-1 ATSDGVMHSNQPQH
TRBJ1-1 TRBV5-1 ASSSQVMNTEAF
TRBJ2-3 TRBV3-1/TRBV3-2 ASSRTGGVSSTDTQY
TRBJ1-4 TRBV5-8 ASSTLKAANEKLF
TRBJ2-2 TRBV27 ASSSAQGGNTGELF
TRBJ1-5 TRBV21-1 ASSYLEVGQGVSNQPQH
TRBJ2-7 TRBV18 ASSEGGGEQY
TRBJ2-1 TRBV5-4 ASSFTGGLGSEQF
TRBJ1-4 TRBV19 ASGPGTRSEKLF
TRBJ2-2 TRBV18 ASSRDIGYGELF
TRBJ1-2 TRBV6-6 ASSYPPGQRHYGYT
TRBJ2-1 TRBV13 ASSSGLTEQF
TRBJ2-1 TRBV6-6 ASSLTADNEQF
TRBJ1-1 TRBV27 ASSRGGTTEAF
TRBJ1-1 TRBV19 ASSPQGQGDTEAF
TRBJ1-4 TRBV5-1 ASSRTSGGSFNEKLF
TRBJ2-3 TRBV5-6 ASRATGTDTQY
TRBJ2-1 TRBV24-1 ATSEGPGQDYNEQF
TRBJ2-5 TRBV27 ASSFSGTGVPETQY
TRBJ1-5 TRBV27 ASSWGEGGQPQH
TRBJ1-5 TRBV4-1 ASSRPQH
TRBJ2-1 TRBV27 ASSLLAGGYNEQF
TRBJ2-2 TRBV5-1 ASSLRETGELF
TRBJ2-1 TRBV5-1 ASSEGTVSYNEQF
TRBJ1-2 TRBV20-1 SASVGT
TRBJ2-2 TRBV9 ASTGQGATGELF
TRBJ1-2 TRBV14 ASSQGLVYGYT